Listed here are 10 T cell receptor beta chains from one sample, sequenced in a study of CD8+ T cells in alopecia areata. Indicated treatment: oral pan-JAK inhibitor, 5-10 mg twice daily. Following RNA extraction, reverse transcription yielded cDNA that acted as the sequencing template. Clones were sequenced by immunoSEQ multiplex PCR, and TCRdb holds only the in-frame ones, with some missing. The sample shows over 250,000 clones, approximately 60% of them seen only once. Specimen: CD4+ T cells sorted from blood, collected around week 53, from a patient treated with tofacitinib. Source of these receptors: a human donor with alopecia areata.

There are a few counts of this clone. V is TRBV4-3 and J is TRBJ1-2; D not resolved. The CDR3 runs 15 residues. Germline CDR1 and CDR2: LGHNA and YSLEER. Trimming removed 4 bases from V and 6 bases from J, with 18 bases in between. This CDR3 is CASSPWTLQPDGYTF. The CDR3 DNA follows: TGCGCCAGCAGCCCCTGGACGTTACAGCCGGATGGCTACACCTTC.

This rearrangement joins TRBV25-1 to TRBJ2-5, with D unresolved. The CDR3 length is 10 residues. Trimming stripped 9 bases from V and 5 bases from J, with 7 bases between. Germline CDR1 and CDR2: MGHDK and SYGVNS. The CDR3 spells CASGVETQYF. The CDR3 DNA reads as TGTGCCAGTGGGGTGGAGACCCAGTACTTC.

The chain recombines TRBV5-6 with TRBJ1-6; D is possibly TRBD1 (6 bases). There are 14 residues in the CDR3. Germline CDR1 reads SGHDT; CDR2 reads YYEEEE. Trimming took 0 bases from V and 8 from J, leaving 9 bases between them. The CDR3 DNA reads as TGTGCCAGCAGCTTGGCCAGGGGAGATTCACCCCTCCACTTT. This gives the protein CASSLARGDSPLHF.

The chain employs TRBV9 and TRBJ1-2; perhaps TRBD1 as D (6 bases). V was trimmed by 4 bases and J by 8 bases, leaving 21 bases between them. The length of the CDR3 is 15 residues. Germline V lookup: CDR1 SGDLS, CDR2 YYNGEE. CDR3 amino acids: CASSPRGVSLRGYTF. The CDR3 DNA follows: TGTGCCAGCAGCCCGAGGGGGGTTTCACTTCGCGGCTACACCTTC.

As DNA, the CDR3 is TGCAGCGTTGACGGCGGGGTTGGCGGCTACACCTTC. This encodes CSVDGGVGGYTF. This chain links TRBV29-1 with TRBJ1-2; D not resolved. Trimming removed 3 bases from V and 8 bases from J, with 13 bases in between. Germline CDR1 is SQVTM and CDR2 is ANQGSEA. CDR3 length: 12 amino acids.

V usage is TRBV29-1 and J usage is TRBJ1-1, with D unresolved. The CDR3 extends over 15 amino acids. Germline V CDR1 and CDR2: SQVTM, ANQGSEA. Between the trimmed V and J ends, which lost 0 bases and 1 base, there was a span of 12 bases. The CDR3: CSVEEPRLGNTEAFF. The CDR3 nucleotides read TGCAGCGTTGAAGAGCCCAGGCTGGGGAACACTGAAGCTTTCTTT.

In its sample, this clone was seen a few times. Within the sample, other DNA sequences also encode this same CDR3. The chain employs TRBV5-1 and TRBJ2-7; D is uncertain. Germline CDR1 is SGHRS and CDR2 is YFSETQ. V lost 0 bases to trimming and J lost 2 bases, with 3 bases between them. The CDR3 spans 12 residues. CDR3 sequence reads: CASSLVPYEQYF. For the CDR3, the DNA is TGCGCCAGCAGCTTGGTTCCCTACGAGCAGTACTTC.

The rearrangement uses TRBV29-1 and TRBJ2-1, with D tentatively TRBD2 (6 bases). The CDR3 is 14 amino acids. The V and J ends lost 4 bases and 3 bases respectively, with 13 bases between them. Per the germline V gene, CDR1 is SQVTM and CDR2 is ANQGSEA. Here the CDR3 reads CSVAGRGVYNEQFF. Written as DNA, the CDR3 is TGCAGCGTTGCTGGGCGGGGAGTCTACAATGAGCAGTTCTTC.

The V call is TRBV7-9, the J call TRBJ2-7; D is uncertain. V was trimmed by 4 bases and J by 3 bases, leaving 7 bases between them. The CDR3 consists of 12 residues. Germline V gene sequence: CDR1 SEHNR, CDR2 FQNEAQ (reference sequence). In nucleotides, the CDR3 is TGTGCCAGCAGCTCGTGGGGCTACGAGCAGTACTTC. Amino acids: CASSSWGYEQYF.

This clone was seen only once. The chain joins TRBV5-1 to TRBJ1-4, with a weak D call TRBD1 (5 bases). V was trimmed by 6 bases and J by 0 bases, leaving 9 bases between them. The CDR3 loop spans 14 amino acids. Germline CDR1 is SGHRS and CDR2 is YFSETQ. CDR3 in DNA: TGCGCCAGCACCCAGGGTGCAACTAATGAAAAACTGTTTTTT. This gives the protein CASTQGATNEKLFF.